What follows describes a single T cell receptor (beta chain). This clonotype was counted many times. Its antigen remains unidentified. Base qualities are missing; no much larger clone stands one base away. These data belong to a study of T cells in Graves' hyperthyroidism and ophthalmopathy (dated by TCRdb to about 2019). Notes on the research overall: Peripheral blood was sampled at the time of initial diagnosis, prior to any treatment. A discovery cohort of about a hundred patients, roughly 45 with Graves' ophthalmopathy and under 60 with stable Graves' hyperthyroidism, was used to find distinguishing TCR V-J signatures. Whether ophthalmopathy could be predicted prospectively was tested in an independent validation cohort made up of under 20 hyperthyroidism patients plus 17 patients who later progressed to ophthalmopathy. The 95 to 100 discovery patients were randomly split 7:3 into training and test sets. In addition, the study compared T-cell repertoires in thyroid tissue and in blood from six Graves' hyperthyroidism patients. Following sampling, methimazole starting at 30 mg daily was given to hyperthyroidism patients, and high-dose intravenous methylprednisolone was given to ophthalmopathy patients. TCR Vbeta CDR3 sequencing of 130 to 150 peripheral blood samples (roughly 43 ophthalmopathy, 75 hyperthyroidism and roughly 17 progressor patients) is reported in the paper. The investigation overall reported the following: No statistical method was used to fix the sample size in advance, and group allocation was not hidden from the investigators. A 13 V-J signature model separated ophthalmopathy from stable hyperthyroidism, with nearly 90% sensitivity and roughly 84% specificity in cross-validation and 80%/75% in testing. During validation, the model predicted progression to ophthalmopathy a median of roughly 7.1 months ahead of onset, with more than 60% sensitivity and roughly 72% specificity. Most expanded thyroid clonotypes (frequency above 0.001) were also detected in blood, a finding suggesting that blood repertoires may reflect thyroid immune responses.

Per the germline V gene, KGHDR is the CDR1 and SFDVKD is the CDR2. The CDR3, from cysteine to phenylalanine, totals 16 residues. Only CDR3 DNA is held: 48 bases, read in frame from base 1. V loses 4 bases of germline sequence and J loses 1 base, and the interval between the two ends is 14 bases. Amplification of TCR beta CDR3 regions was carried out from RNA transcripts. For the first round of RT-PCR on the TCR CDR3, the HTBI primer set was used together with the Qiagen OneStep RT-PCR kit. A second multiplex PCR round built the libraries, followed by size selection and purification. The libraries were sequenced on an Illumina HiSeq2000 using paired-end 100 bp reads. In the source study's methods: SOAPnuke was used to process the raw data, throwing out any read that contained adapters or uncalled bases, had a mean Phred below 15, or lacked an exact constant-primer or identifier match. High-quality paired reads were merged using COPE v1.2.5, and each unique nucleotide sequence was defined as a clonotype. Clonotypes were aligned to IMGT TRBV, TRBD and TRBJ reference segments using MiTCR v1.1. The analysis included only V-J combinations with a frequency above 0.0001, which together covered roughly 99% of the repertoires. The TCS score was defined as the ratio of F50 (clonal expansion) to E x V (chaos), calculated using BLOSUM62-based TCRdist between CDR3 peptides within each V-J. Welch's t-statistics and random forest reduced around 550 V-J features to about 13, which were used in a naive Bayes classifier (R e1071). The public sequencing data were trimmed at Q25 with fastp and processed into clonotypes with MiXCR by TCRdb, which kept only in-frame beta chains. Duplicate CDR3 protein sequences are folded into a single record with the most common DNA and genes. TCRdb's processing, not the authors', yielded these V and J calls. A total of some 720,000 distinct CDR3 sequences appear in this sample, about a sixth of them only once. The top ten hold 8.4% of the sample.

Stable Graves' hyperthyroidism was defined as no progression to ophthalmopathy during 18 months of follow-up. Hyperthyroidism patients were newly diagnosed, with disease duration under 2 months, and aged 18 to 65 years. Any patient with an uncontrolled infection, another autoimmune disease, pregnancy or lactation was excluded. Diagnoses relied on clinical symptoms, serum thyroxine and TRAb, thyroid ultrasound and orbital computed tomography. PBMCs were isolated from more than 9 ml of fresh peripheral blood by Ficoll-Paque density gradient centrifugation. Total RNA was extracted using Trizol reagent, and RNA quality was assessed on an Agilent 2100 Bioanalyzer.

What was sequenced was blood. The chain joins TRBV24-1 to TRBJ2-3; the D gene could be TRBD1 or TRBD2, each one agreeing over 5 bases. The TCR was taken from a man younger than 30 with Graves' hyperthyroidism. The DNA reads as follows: TGTGCCACCAGTGAAGATACCGGGACCCGCACAGATACGCAGTATTTT. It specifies CATSEDTGTRTDTQYF.